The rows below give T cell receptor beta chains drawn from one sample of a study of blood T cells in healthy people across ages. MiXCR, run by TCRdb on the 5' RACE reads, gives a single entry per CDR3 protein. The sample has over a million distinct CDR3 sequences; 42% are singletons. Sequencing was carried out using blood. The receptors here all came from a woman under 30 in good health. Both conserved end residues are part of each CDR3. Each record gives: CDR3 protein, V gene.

CDR3 protein: CSQYTGLAGTDTQYF
V gene: TRBV20-1

CDR3 protein: CASSQGEGGGRHNEQFF
V gene: TRBV4-1

CDR3 protein: CASSQVSGTGHWGNEQFF
V gene: TRBV3-1

CDR3 protein: CASSRDRDNWRGYTF
V gene: TRBV7-3

CDR3 protein: CASSPWGVGSSYNEQFF
V gene: TRBV3-1

CDR3 protein: CASSLVRSNTGELFF
V gene: TRBV5-1

CDR3 protein: CASSYLNADTQYF
V gene: TRBV6-5

CDR3 protein: CSARGIKLGIEWGWGITDTQYF
V gene: TRBV20-1

CDR3 protein: CASSDASLGYTQYF
V gene: TRBV6-2/TRBV6-3

CDR3 protein: CASSHGQGNEKLFF
V gene: TRBV5-1

CDR3 protein: CASSLTPGLAYGEQFF
V gene: TRBV9

CDR3 protein: CASRTGLTTDQPQHF
V gene: TRBV2

CDR3 protein: CSAVQEETQYF
V gene: TRBV20-1

CDR3 protein: CASSLWFGSYNEQFF
V gene: TRBV12-3/TRBV12-4

CDR3 protein: CASSPGQPVIANYGYTF
V gene: TRBV27

CDR3 protein: CASSLGPGGHYEQYF
V gene: TRBV5-1

CDR3 protein: CASSFTGGLTDTQYF
V gene: TRBV5-1

CDR3 protein: CASSGTLAYNEQYF
V gene: TRBV25-1

CDR3 protein: CASSSWGAQQYF
V gene: TRBV5-1

CDR3 protein: CASSLFTGGPYF
V gene: TRBV28

CDR3 protein: CASSLRLAGGLQETQYF
V gene: TRBV28

CDR3 protein: CASSQDIVGGYTF
V gene: TRBV3-1

CDR3 protein: CASSRQPGLAGYEQYF
V gene: TRBV7-2

CDR3 protein: CASSQAHADTQYF
V gene: TRBV4-1

CDR3 protein: CASSFLGTSGSNEQYF
V gene: TRBV7-2

CDR3 protein: CASSPTYNREKKETQYF
V gene: TRBV3-1

CDR3 protein: CTSSLGTSGQETQYF
V gene: TRBV12-3/TRBV12-4

CDR3 protein: CASSVQGATADTQYF
V gene: TRBV6-1

CDR3 protein: CASSLGTGGTNYGYTF
V gene: TRBV7-9

CDR3 protein: CASSQASGRPYEQYF
V gene: TRBV3-1

CDR3 protein: CASTKSLGQPQHF
V gene: TRBV6-5

CDR3 protein: CASSSGTGDRDTQYF
V gene: TRBV6-5

CDR3 protein: CASRPGLAGEGNEQFF
V gene: TRBV12-3/TRBV12-4

CDR3 protein: CASSGGLAGFTDTQYF
V gene: TRBV9

CDR3 protein: CASSLSRGQDAYEQYF
V gene: TRBV7-9

CDR3 protein: CATSGGSGYNERFF
V gene: TRBV7-9

CDR3 protein: CAISRDYQETQYF
V gene: TRBV10-3

CDR3 protein: CASSPLANSKNIQYF
V gene: TRBV18

CDR3 protein: CASSQVAGLVYNEQFF
V gene: TRBV14

CDR3 protein: CASKEGLAENEQFF
V gene: TRBV5-1